The text below deals with one T cell receptor (beta chain). Its binding antigen is unknown. Base quality data are lacking; no much larger clone is found one base away. The donors were 40 or so Caucasian individuals from Russia, aged roughly 6 to 100 years, who were systemically healthy. Each donor gave about 9.7 milliliters of peripheral blood, drawn into EDTA-treated Vacutainer tubes. Ficoll-Paque density-gradient centrifugation was used to isolate PBMCs, with at least 7 million per sample. Total RNA, at least 6 micrograms per sample, was extracted from PBMCs with Trizol reagent. Naive CD45RAhigh/CD27high T cell percentages were measured by flow cytometry on a PBMC aliquot from every donor. This specimen comes from a study of blood T cells in healthy people across ages (dated by TCRdb to the mid-2010s). Study-wide context: In model experiments, template switching captured about one uniquely barcoded TCR beta cDNA molecule for every two T cells. Two additional independent replicas of 1 million unique cDNA reads from the same blood draw were analyzed for two donors (one aged 18 to 29 and one aged 80 or older). To avoid experimental bias, donors of different ages were distributed randomly across sequencing lanes. The study measured age-related changes in TCR beta repertoire diversity using deep sequencing normalized with unique cDNA molecular identifiers. Four age groups were formed from the donors: young (average approximately 17 years), middle-aged (just under 40), aged (around 62) and long-lived (more than 75).

What the study reported, not specific to this receptor: Bulk unsorted PBMC profiling prevented conclusive comparison of naive and antigen-experienced compartments. Donor CMV infection status was unknown, potentially confounding age-related changes in expanded clonotypes. Compared with the aged group, the long-lived group had more naive CD4+ T cells, fewer expanded clones and increased TCR diversity, suggesting age selection. Observed TCR beta diversity per million T cells fell roughly linearly with age, and a significant reduction was already apparent by age roughly 40. There was a strong correlation between observed TCR beta diversity and the percentage of naive T cells measured by flow cytometry. Estimates of total diversity from one million sequenced T cells were regarded as lower bounds and underestimates.

The receptor library was made with 5' RACE. Instrument used: Illumina HiSeq 2500. A second PCR of about 6 to 12 cycles was run with a J-beta primer mix and a sample-barcoded 5' primer. A unique molecular identifier was introduced onto each TCR beta cDNA molecule by a template-switch 5' adaptor carrying 12 random nucleotides. Each sample yielded at least 2.5 million CDR3-containing paired-end reads. First-strand cDNA was synthesized from all RNA with the Mint cDNA synthesis kit, primed by a TRBC-specific oligonucleotide. Following uracil-DNA glycosylase treatment, all cDNA underwent a first 18-cycle PCR with the universal primers M1SS and BC2_uni_R. For the original study's pipeline: For normalization, 1 million high-quality reads, each with a distinct molecular identifier, were randomly selected from each sample. Instead of being binned into consensus sequences, reads that shared molecular identifiers were thrown out. MiTCR, set to a Q25 quality threshold and the strictest error-elimination algorithm, was used for CDR3 identification, clonotype clustering and error correction. Lower-bound total TCR beta diversity was estimated with a nonparametric unseen species model using Euler transformation. Starting from the raw public reads, TCRdb applied fastp trimming at Q25, assembled clones with MiXCR and retained in-frame beta chains. Under each unique CDR3 protein, matching rows form one entry showing the most common genes and DNA. The V and J calls reflect TCRdb's pipeline rather than the authors' work. The sample data list some 1.4 million distinct CDR3 sequences, and around 42% of these were observed just once. Together, the top ten hold roughly 7.9% of the sample.

Based on the germline V gene (reference sequence), the CDR1 and CDR2 sequences are LNHNV and YYDKDF. The CDR3 measures 15 amino acids from cysteine to phenylalanine. Left in the record is the CDR3 DNA by itself, 45 bases read in frame from the first base. This TCR was sampled from a woman between 18 and 30 years old in good health. Recombination joined TRBV15 with TRBJ2-1; TRBD2 is a weak D gene call, 5 bases matching. The specimen was blood. The CDR3 amino acid sequence is: CATATERTSYNEQFF. The DNA sequence is TGTGCTACCGCCACTGAGCGGACCTCCTACAATGAGCAGTTCTTC. Outside the CDR3, residues come from the reference TRBV15 and TRBJ2-1 proteins, so the full variable domain is: DAMVIQNPRYQVTQFGKPVTLSCSQTLNHNVMYWYQQKSSQAPKLLFHYYDKDFNNEADTPDNFQSRRPNTSFCFLDIRSPGLGDTAMYLCATATERTSYNEQFFGPGTRLTVL.